This TCR beta chain was identified during a study of sequential checkpoint blockade in melanoma. Study background: Randomization was 1:1 between first-line nivolumab→ipilimumab and ipilimumab→nivolumab. After both sequences, patients received maintenance nivolumab.

The V and J ends lost 6 bases and 3 bases, in that order; junction bases with no gene match: 6. Germline lookup yields CDR1 MDHEN and CDR2 SYDVKM. The CDR3 is 15 residues long. Stated treatment: randomized to nivolumab then ipilimumab (arm A) or the reverse (arm B). DNA-damaging chemotherapy had not been given to any patient beforehand. Live CD3+CD8+ CD19− CD56− cells were sorted from PBMCs. Measured with immunoSEQ multiplex PCR; TCRdb has only the in-frame clones, and not every one. The table includes 3,000 to 4,500 clones, approximately 60% detected once. The TCR was taken from a human donor with melanoma. This specimen consisted of CD8+ T cells sorted from blood (inferred from file names), obtained from a patient given nivolumab and ipilimumab in sequence. The chain combines TRBV28 with TRBJ2-1; 9 bases align to TRBD2. The chain's CDR3 is CASSPLAGVYNEQFF. In nucleotides, the CDR3 is TGTGCCAGCAGCCCCTTAGCGGGAGTCTACAATGAGCAGTTCTTC.